Listed here are 20 T cell receptor beta chains from one sample, sequenced in a study of T cells in Graves' hyperthyroidism and ophthalmopathy (dated 2019 in TCRdb). The library was prepared using multiplex PCR. The sample was run on an Illumina HiSeq 2000. The TCR beta CDR3 regions were amplified from RNA transcripts. A first-round RT-PCR of the TCR CDR3 used the HTBI primer set with the Qiagen OneStep RT-PCR kit. TCRdb cleaned the public reads at Q25 with fastp, built clones with MiXCR and kept in-frame beta chains. Duplicate CDR3 protein sequences are folded into a single record with the most common DNA and genes. For this sample the table gives around 290,000 distinct CDR3 sequences, of which about 13% were detected only once. Around 8% of the sample goes to the ten largest clones. The sample consisted of blood. The source of these receptors is a woman between 35 and 50 years old with Graves' hyperthyroidism.

The rearrangement links TRBV18 to TRBJ2-2, with 7 bases identical to TRBD1. The V segment lost 7 bases and the J segment 5 bases; nucleotides outside the gene matches: 10. In germline, CDR1 is KGHSH, CDR2 LQKENI. The CDR3 has 15 amino acids. CDR3 DNA: TGTGCCAGCTTTCCGGGACAGAGATCGACCGGGGAGCTGTTTTTT. Protein: CASFPGQRSTGELFF.

The sample holds many counts of this clonotype. V is TRBV6-5 and J is TRBJ2-3; 11 nucleotides align to TRBD2. The CDR3 spans 17 residues. V dropped 2 bases and J dropped 4; count of bases not matched to a gene: 8. Germline CDR1 is MNHEY and CDR2 is SVGAGI. The DNA of the CDR3 is TGTGCCAGCAGTTACGCTAAACTAGCGGGAGTTTCAGATACGCAGTATTTT. It yields the protein CASSYAKLAGVSDTQYF.

The V and J genes are TRBV5-1 and TRBJ1-2; TRBD1 aligns across 7 bases. The CDR3 spans 15 residues. The junction had 4 bases not matched to a gene; V was cut back by 0 bases and J by 2 bases. Germline V lookup: CDR1 SGHRS, CDR2 YFSETQ. The CDR3, as DNA: TGCGCCAGCAGCTTGGCGGGGGACAGAAACTATGGCTACACCTTC. This encodes CASSLAGDRNYGYTF.

Many counts were recorded for this clonotype. CDR3 amino acids: CASSWGRSKDPQHF. The CDR3 region has the DNA TGTGCCAGCAGCTGGGGACGTAGTAAAGATCCCCAGCATTTT. The V and J genes are TRBV12-3 or TRBV12-4 and TRBJ1-5, with a possible D match to TRBD1 (5 bases). The CDR3 sequence is 14 residues long. Trimming cost V 6 bases and J 10 bases, with 19 bases left between them.

This clonotype was observed a handful of times. V gene TRBV19 combines with J gene TRBJ1-2, with 7 positions matching TRBD1. Germline values: CDR1 LNHDA, CDR2 SQIVND (reference sequence). CDR3 length: 13 amino acids. V lost 4 bases to trimming and J lost 5 bases; unmatched junction nucleotides: 4. The DNA of the CDR3 is TGTGCCAGTAGTAACAGGGGAAGGTATGGCTACACCTTC. This translates into CASSNRGRYGYTF.

This clonotype was counted many times. The rearrangement links TRBV5-5 to TRBJ1-5; D is uncertain. Between the trimmed V and J ends, which lost 2 bases and 4 bases, there was a span of 10 bases. The length of the CDR3 is 14 residues. Germline-derived CDR1 and CDR2 are SGHKS and YYEKEE (reference sequence). CDR3 in DNA: TGTGCCAGCAGCTTTGAAGGAGGAAATCAGCCCCAGCATTTT. Translation: CASSFEGGNQPQHF. The full variable domain, with the rest looked up from reference TRBV5-5 and TRBJ1-5, is DAGVTQSPTHLIKTRGQQVTLRCSPISGHKSVSWYQQVLGQGPQFIFQYYEKEERGRGNFPDRFSARQFPNYSSELNVNALLLGDSALYLCASSFEGGNQPQHFGDGTRLSIL.

In regard to this clonotype: The CDR3 ends on some other residue instead of the conserved phenylalanine or tryptophan, so this is likely a read error. V usage is TRBV7-8 and J usage is TRBJ2-1; possible D gene TRBD2, 6 bases. The V gene lost 2 bases and the J gene lost 4 bases, with 21 bases spanning the gap. CDR1 and CDR2 (germline): SGHVS, FQNEAQ. This CDR3 comprises 18 residues. The CDR3 region has the DNA TGTGCCAGCAGCTTACAGGGCGTCACTAGCTCTCCTTACAATGAGCAGTTCTAC. Translating gives CASSLQGVTSSPYNEQFY.

The chain carries TRBV5-1 and TRBJ2-2; either TRBD1 or TRBD2 may supply D (6 bases each). There are 16 residues in the CDR3. From germline, CDR1 is SGHRS and CDR2 YFSETQ. V was clipped by 4 bases and J by 1 base, with 14 bases between them. CDR3 nucleotides: TGCGCCAGCAGCCCGGACGGGGGCGGGAACACCGGGGAGCTGTTTTTT. This sequence encodes CASSPDGGGNTGELFF.

This clonotype was seen ten or more times. The chain couples TRBV12-3 or TRBV12-4 to TRBJ2-3, with D unclear. The CDR3 length is 15 residues. Trimming left V 7 bases short and J 0 bases short, with 14 bases between. The chain's CDR3 is CASTEGGSSTDTQYF. The CDR3 DNA sequence: TGTGCCAGCACGGAAGGCGGCTCTAGCACAGATACGCAGTATTTT.

On this clonotype: A much bigger clone sits one base away, suggesting this may be a read error. The J gene is TRBJ1-1, the V gene TRBV18; a possible D gene is TRBD1 (6 bases). The germline CDR1 and CDR2 sequences are KGHSH and LQKENI. CDR3 size: 14 residues. V was trimmed by 4 bases and J by 6 bases, leaving 15 bases between them. CDR3 nucleotide sequence: TGTGCCAGCTCACAAGGGATGGGGGGCGCTGAAGCTTTCTTT. Translating it yields CASSQGMGGAEAFF.

At least ten counts were recorded for this clonotype. The chain has TRBV28 and TRBJ2-1, with D uncertain. V gave up 3 bases and J gave up 6 bases, with 9 bases separating them. Germline V gene lookup returns CDR1 MDHEN and CDR2 SYDVKM. There are 13 residues in the CDR3. CDR3 protein: CASSLGSPNEQFF. As DNA, the CDR3 is TGTGCCAGCAGTTTGGGTTCCCCCAATGAGCAGTTCTTC.

This clonotype occurred many times. This CDR3 reads CASSLGREVDTQYF. The DNA for the CDR3 is TGTGCCAGCAGCTTGGGACGGGAGGTTGATACGCAGTATTTT. The chain links TRBV5-8 to TRBJ2-3; TRBD2 agrees at 7 bases. Germline assignment: CDR1 SGHTS and CDR2 YDEGEE. J gave up 6 bases and V 0 bases, and 4 bases lay outside the gene matches. The CDR3 totals 14 residues. The full variable domain, rest sourced from reference TRBV5-8 and TRBJ2-3, is EAGVTQSPTHLIKTRGQQATLRCSPISGHTSVYWYQQALGLGLQFLLWYDEGEERNRGNFPPRFSGRQFPNYSSELNVNALELEDSALYLCASSLGREVDTQYFGPGTRLTVL.

This clonotype has a handful of counts. The CDR3 here is CASSPYASPVDEQFF. In DNA, the CDR3 is TGTGCCAGCAGCCCTTATGCCTCCCCGGTGGATGAGCAGTTCTTC. The rearrangement joins TRBV7-9 to TRBJ2-1; D unclear. Trimming pared 5 bases from V and 8 bases from J, leaving 19 bases between. The germline gives CDR1 SEHNR, CDR2 FQNEAQ (reference sequence). The CDR3 totals 15 residues.

There are a few counts of this clonotype. The chain recombines TRBV20-1 with TRBJ1-5; no firm D call. Per germline, CDR1 DFQATT and CDR2 SNEGSKA (reference sequence). V dropped 5 bases and J dropped 0 bases, with 14 bases sitting between them. The CDR3 has 15 residues. CDR3 sequence (DNA): TGCAGTGCTCGAGGAAGGTCGGATAGCAATCAGCCCCAGCATTTT. As protein: CSARGRSDSNQPQHF.

The rearrangement joins TRBV9 to TRBJ2-3; possibly TRBD2 for D (5 bases). CDR3 length: 15 amino acids. The V gene lost 3 bases and the J gene lost 2 bases, with 13 bases spanning the gap. The germline gives CDR1 SGDLS, CDR2 YYNGEE. Here the CDR3 reads CASSDSGISTDTQYF. CDR3 nucleotides: TGTGCCAGCAGCGATTCCGGGATCTCCACAGATACGCAGTATTTT.

CDR3 coding DNA: TGTGCCAGCTCTCCCAGGACTAGCGGGAGCTCCTACAATGAGCAGTTCTTC. Translated: CASSPRTSGSSYNEQFF. This chain links TRBV18 with TRBJ2-1; 13 nucleotides line up with TRBD2. The CDR3 consists of 17 residues. Germline CDR1 and CDR2: KGHSH and LQKENI. V lost 6 bases, J lost 0 bases, and 5 bases stayed unmatched.

Only a few counts were recorded for this clonotype. The V gene is TRBV3-1, the J gene TRBJ2-3, with D unresolved. CDR1 is LGHDT and CDR2 is YNNKEL in the germline V gene (reference sequence). The V and J ends lost 3 bases and 8 bases respectively, with 9 bases between them. The CDR3 consists of 12 residues. The DNA of the CDR3 is TGTGCCAGCAGCCACCTTAGAGGTACGCAGTATTTT. Encoded protein: CASSHLRGTQYF.

This clonotype was found many times. V gene TRBV15 combines with J gene TRBJ2-3, with D maybe TRBD2 (5 bases). Germline V gene sequence: CDR1 LNHNV, CDR2 YYDKDF (reference sequence). The CDR3 spans 13 residues. V lost 0 bases to trimming and J lost 11 bases, with 12 bases between them. CDR3 in DNA: TGTGCCACCAGCAGAGATCCTGGGAGAGGGCAGTATTTT. Protein sequence: CATSRDPGRGQYF.

This clonotype was seen many times. V usage is TRBV2 and J usage is TRBJ2-3, with a possible D match to TRBD1 (5 bases). V gave up 2 bases and J gave up 5 bases, with 11 bases separating them. The CDR3 is made up of 14 amino acids. Germline loops: CDR1 SNHLY, CDR2 FYNNEI. CDR3 in amino acids: CASSEQGLGDTQYF. CDR3 nucleotide sequence: TGTGCCAGCAGTGAACAGGGTTTGGGAGATACGCAGTATTTT.

The rearrangement joins TRBV18 to TRBJ2-4; the match to TRBD1 covers 9 bases. The CDR3 is 16 amino acids. Germline-derived CDR1 and CDR2 are KGHSH and LQKENI. Trimming cost V 2 bases and J 5 bases; bases outside gene matches: 7. The CDR3 sequence: CASSPRGQGVENIQYF. The DNA for the CDR3 is TGTGCCAGCTCACCAAGGGGACAGGGCGTCGAAAACATTCAGTACTTC.